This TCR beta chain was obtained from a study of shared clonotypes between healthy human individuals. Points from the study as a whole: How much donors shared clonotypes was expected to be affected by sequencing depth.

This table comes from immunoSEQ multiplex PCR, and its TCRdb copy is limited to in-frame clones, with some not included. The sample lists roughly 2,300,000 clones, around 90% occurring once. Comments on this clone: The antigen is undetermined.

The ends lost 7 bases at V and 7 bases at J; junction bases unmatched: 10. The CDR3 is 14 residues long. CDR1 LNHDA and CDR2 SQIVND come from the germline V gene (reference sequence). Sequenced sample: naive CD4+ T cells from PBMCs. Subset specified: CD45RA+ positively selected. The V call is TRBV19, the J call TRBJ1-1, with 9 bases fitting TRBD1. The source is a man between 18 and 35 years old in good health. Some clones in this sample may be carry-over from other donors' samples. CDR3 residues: CASTLTGGAGEAFF. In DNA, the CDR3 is TGTGCCAGTACCCTCACAGGGGGCGCGGGTGAAGCTTTCTTT.